This is a list of T cell receptor beta chains from one sample in a study of T cell repertoires in cytomegalovirus infection. TCRdb re-called the reads through MiXCR, storing one row per CDR3 protein. The data hold some 320,000 distinct CDR3 sequences, with more than 8% observed a single time. Specimen: PBMCs. All receptors come from a human donor in good health (CMV status not recorded). Some clones in this sample may be carry-over from other donors' samples. CDR3s include the opening cysteine and the closing phenylalanine or tryptophan. D genes are given only for firm matches. Rows may omit the clone size; those that give it use once, few, many or a size class.

clone size | J gene | V gene | D gene | CDR3 protein | CDR3 DNA
NA | TRBJ2-1 | TRBV7-9 | TRBD2 | CASSLSGRASNEQFF | TGTGCCAGCAGCCTAAGCGGGAGGGCCAGCAATGAGCAGTTCTTC
NA | TRBJ2-5 | TRBV15 | TRBD2 | CATSTSGGVQETQYF | TGTGCCACCAGCACCAGCGGGGGAGTCCAAGAGACCCAGTACTTC
many | TRBJ1-1 | TRBV7-2 | NA | CASSPPRGMNTEAFF | TGTGCCAGCAGCCCCCCTAGGGGGATGAACACTGAAGCTTTCTTT
NA | TRBJ1-6 | TRBV7-2 | TRBD1 | CASSFSETGSSPLHF | TGTGCCAGCAGCTTTTCTGAGACAGGGTCTTCACCCCTCCACTTT
NA | TRBJ1-5 | TRBV12-3/TRBV12-4 | NA | CASSSVYGNQHQHF | TGTGCCAGCAGCTCGGTCTATGGCAATCAGCACCAGCATTTT
few | TRBJ2-3 | TRBV10-1 | NA | CASSETGLLDTQYF | TGCGCCAGCAGTGAGACTGGCCTATTAGATACGCAGTATTTT
NA | TRBJ2-3 | TRBV10-3 | NA | CAILRSGEGTDTQYF | TGTGCCATCCTCCGCTCCGGCGAGGGCACAGATACGCAGTATTTT
once | TRBJ1-5 | TRBV12-3/TRBV12-4 | NA | CASRLDLRGWGNQPQHF | TGTGCCAGCAGATTAGATTTAAGGGGATGGGGCAATCAGCCCCAGCATTTT
NA | TRBJ1-2 | TRBV12-3/TRBV12-4 | TRBD1 | CASSFKGQDYGYTF | TGTGCCAGCAGTTTTAAGGGACAGGACTATGGCTACACCTTC
NA | TRBJ2-5 | TRBV14 | NA | CASSLTAMKTQYF | TGTGCCAGCAGCCTGACAGCTATGAAGACCCAGTACTTC
many | TRBJ2-2 | TRBV12-3/TRBV12-4 | TRBD2 | CATRTSENTGELFF | TGTGCCACAAGGACTAGCGAGAACACCGGGGAGCTGTTTTTT
few | TRBJ2-1 | TRBV24-1 | NA | CATSRSSSYNEQFF | TGTGCCACCTCCAGGAGCAGCTCCTACAATGAGCAGTTCTTC
NA | TRBJ1-4 | TRBV6-6 | NA | CSSSYSSREKLFF | TGTTCCAGCAGTTACTCCTCGAGGGAAAAACTGTTTTTT
many | TRBJ2-7 | TRBV27 | NA | CASSLGHPTSEQYF | TGTGCCAGCAGTTTAGGCCATCCGACCTCCGAGCAGTACTTC
NA | TRBJ2-7 | TRBV28 | NA | CASSPGLRNEQYF | TGTGCCAGCAGTCCGGGCCTAAGAAACGAGCAGTACTTC
few | TRBJ2-7 | TRBV10-3 | NA | CAISEREHPSYEQYF | TGTGCCATCAGTGAGAGAGAGCACCCGTCCTACGAGCAGTACTTC
many | TRBJ1-1 | TRBV5-1 | TRBD1 | CASSWDSDGEAFF | TGCGCCAGCAGCTGGGACAGTGACGGTGAAGCTTTCTTT
few | TRBJ1-1 | TRBV19 | NA | CASSKNGGLKEAFF | TGTGCCAGTAGTAAGAACGGAGGCCTAAAGGAAGCTTTCTTT